This record covers a single T cell receptor beta chain. This sample stems from a study of OX40 agonist ivuxolimab in advanced cancers. Study at large: Patients were given ivuxolimab, an antibody that agonizes OX40 (CD134). Three individuals attained partial responses, comprising one hepatocellular carcinoma case and two cutaneous melanoma cases. The dose-escalation cohort had hepatocellular carcinoma, melanoma, renal cell or head and neck cancer.

With baseline, cycle 4 day 1, and cycle 7 day 1 as timepoints, blood was sampled. Using immunoSEQ multiplex PCR, the repertoire was profiled, and TCRdb retains in-frame clones only, with some absent. The repertoire has 42,000 or so clones, more than 80% of them found once; the top ten carry 0.55% to 0.6%. The V gene lost 9 bases and the J gene lost 5 bases, with 13 bases spanning the gap. Per the germline V gene, CDR1 is SGHTA and CDR2 is FQGNSA. CDR3 length: 12 amino acids. Sequencing was performed on CD4+ or CD8+ T cells sorted from blood, taken in a trial of the OX40 agonist ivuxolimab. This TCR was recovered from an adult with an advanced solid tumor such as melanoma, head and neck, liver or kidney cancer. The J gene is TRBJ2-5, the V gene TRBV7-2; D gene uncertain. As DNA, the CDR3 is TGTGCCAGTGCTCGTGGTGGGGAGACCCAGTACTTC. Its translation: CASARGGETQYF.